The 15 T cell receptor beta chains in this list originate from one sample, sequenced in a study of T-cell memory formation after mild COVID-19. TCRdb re-derived calls from the 5' RACE reads in MiXCR, one entry per CDR3 protein. The sample contains under 250,000 distinct CDR3 sequences, 8% to 9.5% of which appear only once. Sequences were obtained from PBMCs or a T cell subset sorted from them (not recorded which). The source of these receptors is a man aged 18 to 29 who had mild COVID-19 (a few samples of this study predate the infection). Cell type and time point are not known.

This clonotype was seen at least ten times. The chain is built from TRBV11-2 and TRBJ1-4; D is unresolved. The CDR3 sequence is 11 residues long. CDR1 SGHAT and CDR2 FQNNGV come from the germline V gene. Trimming took off 1 base at V and 11 bases at J, with 5 bases between the two ends. The CDR3 here is CASSLGRKLFF. The CDR3 DNA is TGTGCCAGCAGCTTAGGCAGGAAACTGTTTTTT.

This chain connects TRBV5-1 to TRBJ1-1, with 7 bases that match TRBD1. V gave up 0 bases and J gave up 6 bases; unmatched junction bases: 11. The CDR3 totals 16 residues. Germline CDR1 SGHRS, CDR2 YFSETQ. The CDR3 nucleotides read TGCGCCAGCAGCTTGGCCTTAGGAGACAGGGAGGCTGAAGCTTTCTTT. Amino acids: CASSLALGDREAEAFF.

V and J are TRBV12-3 or TRBV12-4 and TRBJ2-3; D is uncertain. The V and J ends lost 2 bases and 2 bases respectively, with 11 bases between them. CDR3 size: 15 residues. The CDR3 DNA reads as TGTGCCAGCAGTTTAATCTTTAGACCCACAGATACGCAGTATTTT. Residues: CASSLIFRPTDTQYF.

This chain links TRBV7-9 with TRBJ2-5; D perhaps matches TRBD2 (6 bases). Germline V gene lookup returns CDR1 SEHNR and CDR2 FQNEAQ (reference sequence). This CDR3 has 17 amino acids. The V and J ends lost 5 bases and 1 base respectively, with 20 bases between them. DNA for the CDR3: TGTGCCAGCAGCACCACCCGGGGCGGGGCCCTCCAAGAGACCCAGTACTTC. It codes for CASSTTRGGALQETQYF.

The V and J genes are TRBV7-6 and TRBJ1-5; TRBD1 aligns across 8 bases. The junction had 10 bases not matched to a gene; V was cut back by 5 bases and J by 7 bases. The CDR3 runs 15 residues. Germline-derived CDR1 and CDR2 are SGHVS and FNYEAQ. CDR3 in amino acids: CASSQMTGVNQPQHF. DNA for the CDR3: TGTGCCAGCAGCCAAATGACAGGGGTAAACCAGCCCCAGCATTTT.

The chain uses TRBV20-1 and TRBJ1-2; D is perhaps TRBD1 (6 bases). The germline V and J ends were trimmed by 1 base and 6 bases, with 12 bases remaining between them. CDR3 length: 13 residues. Germline V gene data show CDR1 as DFQATT and CDR2 as SNEGSKA (reference sequence). The CDR3 region is CSARAGGADGYTF. CDR3 nucleotide sequence: TGCAGTGCTAGAGCCGGGGGCGCCGATGGCTACACCTTC.

This clonotype was seen a handful of times. CDR3 DNA: TGTGCCATCAGTCAAGGGGACACTGAAGCTTTCTTT. This sequence encodes CAISQGDTEAFF. The V and J genes are TRBV10-3 and TRBJ1-1; D is possibly TRBD1 (5 bases). The CDR3 is 12 amino acids. Between the trimmed V and J ends, which lost 5 bases and 3 bases, there was a span of 7 bases. CDR1 and CDR2 from the germline V gene are ENHRY and SYGVKD.

J is TRBJ2-7 and V is TRBV5-1; 11 bases are shared with TRBD2. J lost 4 bases, V lost 7 bases, and 4 bases had no gene match. Germline-derived CDR1 and CDR2 are SGHRS and YFSETQ. There are 13 residues in the CDR3. The CDR3 reads CASRRTSGYEQYF. The DNA of the CDR3 is TGCGCCAGCCGACGGACTAGCGGGTACGAGCAGTACTTC.

This clonotype has a handful of counts. The chain carries TRBV11-2 and TRBJ2-5; 9 nucleotides match TRBD2. This CDR3 is built from 15 residues. Germline V gene lookup returns CDR1 SGHAT and CDR2 FQNNGV. With V trimmed by 1 base and J by 6 bases, 6 bases remained unmatched. The CDR3 region is CASSLVAGGPKTQYF. The CDR3 DNA is TGTGCCAGCAGCTTAGTTGCGGGGGGGCCGAAGACCCAGTACTTC.

The V call is TRBV6-5, the J call TRBJ1-5, with unresolved D. The CDR3 is 13 residues long. Trimming cost V 4 bases and J 6 bases, with 10 bases left between them. CDR1 is MNHEY and CDR2 is SVGAGI in the germline V gene. CDR3 DNA sequence: TGTGCCAGCAGTTCTGTTGTGGGTCAGCCCCAGCATTTT. Protein product: CASSSVVGQPQHF.

A few counts support this clonotype. This chain uses TRBV2 with TRBJ1-2; TRBD1 aligns across 7 bases. After removal of 7 bases from V and 4 bases from J, the junction contained 9 bases not matched to a gene. The CDR3 has 14 amino acids. The germline V gene has CDR1 SNHLY and CDR2 FYNNEI. The CDR3 spells CASIGTGTAYGYTF. As DNA, the CDR3 is TGTGCCAGCATTGGGACCGGGACAGCCTATGGCTACACCTTC.

This clonotype was counted only a few times. This chain uses TRBV7-2 with TRBJ1-3, with no clear D. This CDR3 region has 14 residues. Trimming stripped 3 bases from V and 8 bases from J, with 14 bases between. Germline CDR1 and CDR2: SGHTA and FQGNSA. CDR3 loop: CASSFSPRGDTIYF. DNA for the CDR3: TGTGCCAGCAGCTTTAGTCCCAGAGGTGACACCATATATTTT.

This clonotype occurred a few times. J is TRBJ1-2 and V is TRBV28; no clear D. The CDR3 spans 16 residues. Germline V CDR1 and CDR2: MDHEN, SYDVKM. Trimming shortened V by 6 bases and J by 2 bases, and 19 bases separated the two germline ends. The CDR3 is CASSSPRRSSNYGYTF. The CDR3 nucleotides are TGTGCCAGCAGCTCACCTCGGAGGTCGTCAAACTATGGCTACACCTTC.

This clonotype has a handful of counts. The CDR3 loop reads CASIDGGAGTGELFF. CDR3 DNA: TGTGCCAGCATCGACGGGGGGGCAGGAACCGGGGAGCTGTTTTTT. V and J are TRBV6-5 and TRBJ2-2; 8 nucleotides match TRBD2. The CDR3 runs 15 residues. CDR1 and CDR2 (germline): MNHEY, SVGAGI. After removal of 7 bases from V and 5 bases from J, the junction contained 9 bases not matched to a gene.

This clonotype occurred a few times. The V call is TRBV20-1, the J call TRBJ2-7; the D gene is possibly TRBD2 (6 bases). The length of the CDR3 is 14 residues. V was trimmed by 4 bases and J by 2 bases, leaving 15 bases between them. CDR1 is DFQATT and CDR2 is SNEGSKA in the germline V gene (reference sequence). The CDR3 DNA reads TGCAGTGCTACTAGACTAGACTGGGCCTACGAGCAGTACTTC. Translation gives CSATRLDWAYEQYF.